This TCR beta chain was recorded in a study of shared clonotypes between healthy human individuals. Study information: A few men and a couple of women, aged 18 to 49, were donors.

This was a deep-level run. The repertoire was sequenced with immunoSEQ multiplex PCR; TCRdb's copy has only in-frame clones and lacks some. In the table there are 2 million to 2.5 million clones, over 85% of which are singletons. This clone was found once. Its specificity is not known. Other DNA variants within this sample encode the same CDR3. Regarding the study as a whole: The study drew on few donors, limiting represented genetic and exposure-history diversity. Though the depth was large, rarefaction showed that sorted-subset sequencing was incomplete.

Naive CD8 isolation took CD45RO-negative cells positively selected for CCR7 and excluded terminally differentiated effector memory CD45RA+ cells. Germline values: CDR1 SGHAT, CDR2 FQNNGV. With 3 bases removed from V and 5 bases from J, the gap between germline ends came to 5 bases. The CDR3 extends over 12 amino acids. Sequencing was performed on naive CD8+ T cells sorted from blood. The J gene is TRBJ2-1, the V gene TRBV11-2; D ambiguous. The source is a man aged 18 to 29 in good health. CDR3 sequence reads: CASSLGNNEQFF. The CDR3 DNA is TGTGCCAGCAGCTTGGGGAACAATGAGCAGTTCTTC.